This is a list of T cell receptor beta chains from one sample in a study of tumor-infiltrating lymphocytes in oesophageal squamous cell carcinoma. One entry per CDR3 protein, called by TCRdb with MiXCR from the PCR reads. The sample consists of more than 9,500 distinct CDR3 sequences, approximately 54% of them appearing once. Source material: esophageal tumor tissue. The origin of the receptors is a male donor with esophageal squamous cell carcinoma. Each CDR3 is given without its conserved first and last residue.

V gene,J gene,CDR3 protein
TRBV19,TRBJ2-5,ASSIRGWGETQY
TRBV7-2,-,ASSSIFGGRAGGVYNEQF
TRBV7-2,-,ASSGTSGSYNEQF
TRBV3-1,TRBJ2-5,ASSQGLAQHETQY
TRBV28,-,ASKGGGERYEQY
TRBV7-9,-,ASEARSSYEQY
TRBV27,-,ASKRDSQAYEQY
TRBV6-1,-,ASTKDRVENEQF
TRBV28,TRBJ2-6,ASSSTKPGANVLT
TRBV6-2/TRBV6-3,TRBJ2-4,ASMLQGGSKNIQY
TRBV7-4,TRBJ2-3,ASSLTSGTGHTDTQY
TRBV7-4,TRBJ1-5,ASSLGGFGQPQH
TRBV15,TRBJ2-5,ATSRDLGSQETQY
TRBV6-1,TRBJ2-4,ASTRGGLVIQY
TRBV6-8,TRBJ2-7,ASSKPSGEQY
TRBV7-6,TRBJ2-1,ASKSHEQF
TRBV4-1,-,ASSQERGGGPPQEQY
TRBV20-1,TRBJ2-5,SARLFGTQY
TRBV7-6,-,VSSLFLQETQY
TRBV18,-,ASSPRGLAGGEQF
TRBV7-6,TRBJ2-2,ASSLAASGNTGELF
TRBV7-6,TRBJ2-3,ASTQITGSTDTQY
TRBV7-6,TRBJ1-3,ASSLALGTAQGNTIY
TRBV7-6,TRBJ1-2,ASGRDSYGYT
TRBV7-2,-,ASSFDRDSYEQY
TRBV30,TRBJ1-1,AWSRQLNTEAF